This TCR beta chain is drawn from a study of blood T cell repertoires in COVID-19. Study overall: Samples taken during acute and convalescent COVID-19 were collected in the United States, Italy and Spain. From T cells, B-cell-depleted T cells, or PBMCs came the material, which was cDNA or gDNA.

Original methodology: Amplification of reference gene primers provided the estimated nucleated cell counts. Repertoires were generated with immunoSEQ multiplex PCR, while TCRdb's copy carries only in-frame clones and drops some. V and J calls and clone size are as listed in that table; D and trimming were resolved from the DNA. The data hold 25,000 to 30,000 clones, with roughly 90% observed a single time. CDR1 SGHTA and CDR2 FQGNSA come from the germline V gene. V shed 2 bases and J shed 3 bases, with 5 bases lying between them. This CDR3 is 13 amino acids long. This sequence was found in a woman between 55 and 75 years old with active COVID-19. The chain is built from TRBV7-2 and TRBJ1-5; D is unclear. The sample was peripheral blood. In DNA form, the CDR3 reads TGTGCCAGCAGCTTAAATTACAATCAGCCCCAGCATTTT. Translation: CASSLNYNQPQHF.